Presented here are 5 T cell receptor beta chains from one specimen sequenced in a study of T cell clonotyping in hematopoietic cell transplantation. Assay: immunoSEQ multiplex PCR; the TCRdb copy retains only in-frame clones and omits some. The sample has 1,200 or so clones, 97% seen once. Sequenced here: PBMCs, sampled 180 days after allogeneic stem cell transplant. The receptor source for this set is a male patient in his forties or fifties who had an allogeneic stem cell transplant from a related donor, so the T cells may come from the graft donor. Some clones in this sample may be carry-over from other donors' samples.

The V call is TRBV27, the J call TRBJ2-7; 11 nucleotides line up with TRBD2. This CDR3 contains 13 residues. The germline V gene encodes CDR1 MNHEY and CDR2 SMNVEV (reference sequence). The V gene end was trimmed by 4 bases and the J gene end by 7 bases; junction bases not matched to a gene: 3. The chain's CDR3 is CASSWGLAEEQYF. The CDR3 DNA follows: TGTGCCAGCAGTTGGGGACTAGCGGAAGAGCAGTACTTC.

Written as DNA, the CDR3 is TGTGCCAGCAGCTTAATTTGGGGAGATGGCTACACCTTC. The encoded protein is CASSLIWGDGYTF. The rearrangement links TRBV11-1 to TRBJ1-2; no definite D call. The V and J ends lost 2 bases and 6 bases respectively, with 10 bases between them. This CDR3 spans 13 amino acids. Germline assignment: CDR1 SGHAT and CDR2 FQDESV (reference sequence). The full variable domain, in which reference TRBV11-1 and TRBJ1-2 provide the parts outside the CDR3, is EAEVAQSPRYKITEKSQAVAFWCDPISGHATLYWYRQILGQGPELLVQFQDESVVDDSQLPKDRFSAERLKGVDSTLKIQPAELGDSAMYLCASSLIWGDGYTFGSGTRLTVV.

V usage is TRBV19 and J usage is TRBJ1-5; D not resolved. Germline CDR1 is LNHDA and CDR2 is SQIVND (reference sequence). V was trimmed by 4 bases and J by 0 bases, leaving 13 bases between them. This CDR3 has 16 residues. Here the CDR3 DNA reads TGTGCCAGTAGTACCACAGTTCGAGGTAGCAATCAGCCCCAGCATTTT. It encodes CASSTTVRGSNQPQHF.

CDR3 sequence reads: CAWITSLRYTF. The CDR3 region has the DNA TGTGCCTGGATAACGAGCCTCCGCTACACCTTC. The chain employs TRBV30 and TRBJ1-2, with no clear D. CDR3 length equals 11 residues. V lost 4 bases and J 9 bases, leaving 12 bases between the germline ends. The V gene's germline CDR1 is GTSNPN and CDR2 SVGIG (reference sequence).

J is TRBJ1-2 and V is TRBV9; D is possibly TRBD1 (5 bases). The germline CDR1 and CDR2 sequences are SGDLS and YYNGEE. The CDR3 covers 15 residues. Trimming cost V 3 bases and J 4 bases, with 16 bases left between them. The CDR3 sequence: CASSGLRVIGYGYTF. CDR3 coding DNA: TGTGCCAGCAGCGGCCTCAGGGTAATTGGCTATGGCTACACCTTC. The full variable domain, in which reference TRBV9 and TRBJ1-2 provide the parts outside the CDR3, is DSGVTQTPKHLITATGQRVTLRCSPRSGDLSVYWYQQSLDQGLQFLIQYYNGEERAKGNILERFSAQQFPDLHSELNLSSLELGDSALYFCASSGLRVIGYGYTFGSGTRLTVV.